Shown below are 27 T cell receptor beta chains from a single sample sequenced in a study of CD8 T cells in ankylosing spondylitis. Via MiXCR, TCRdb re-called the 5' RACE reads, giving one row per CDR3 protein. In the table there are roughly 200,000 distinct CDR3 sequences, roughly 24% of which are singletons. The source material was blood, either unsorted or a sorted T cell fraction (not recorded which). The receptors here all came from a male donor with ankylosing spondylitis or in good health (not recorded which).

This clonotype was picked up many times. The chain links TRBV19 to TRBJ1-1, with D unclear. The CDR3 has 15 residues. CDR1 and CDR2 (germline): LNHDA, SQIVND (reference sequence). V was trimmed by 3 bases and J by 5 bases, leaving 16 bases between them. CDR3 protein: CASSIPGPQRTEAFF. CDR3 bases: TGTGCCAGTAGTATCCCCGGGCCACAGAGGACTGAAGCTTTCTTT.

This rearrangement joins TRBV6-1 to TRBJ2-2; D could derive from TRBD1 or TRBD2 (5 bases each). Germline CDR1 is MNHNS and CDR2 is SASEGT. The length of the CDR3 is 14 residues. V lost 6 bases, J lost 4 bases, and 12 bases lay in between. The CDR3 nucleotides read TGTGCCAGCAGCCCCGGGACGCGCACCGGGGAGCTGTTTTTT. Protein: CASSPGTRTGELFF.

This clonotype was observed many times. The J gene is TRBJ2-5, the V gene TRBV5-1; tentatively, D is TRBD1 or TRBD2 (6 bases each). The CDR3 sequence is 14 residues long. The germline CDR1 and CDR2 sequences are SGHRS and YFSETQ. V lost 2 bases and J 1 base, leaving 9 bases between the germline ends. This CDR3 is CASSLKGGQETQYF. As DNA, the CDR3 is TGCGCCAGCAGCTTAAAGGGGGGCCAAGAGACCCAGTACTTC.

V and J are TRBV5-1 and TRBJ2-7, with TRBD1 matching 10 bases. Germline CDR1 is SGHRS and CDR2 is YFSETQ. The CDR3 runs 14 residues. J lost 7 bases, V lost 3 bases, and 7 bases had no gene match. DNA for the CDR3: TGCGCCAGCAGCTCACCGGGACAGGGGTTTGAGCAGTACTTC. This gives the protein CASSSPGQGFEQYF.

The chain links TRBV29-1 to TRBJ2-1; 9 bases agree with TRBD1. Germline V gives CDR1 SQVTM, CDR2 ANQGSEA. J gave up 13 bases and V 7 bases, and 2 bases lay outside the gene matches. The CDR3 length is 9 residues. The DNA for the CDR3 is TGCAGCGCGGACAGGGGTCAGTTCTTC. Translated: CSADRGQFF.

This clonotype has at least ten counts. J is TRBJ2-3 and V is TRBV20-1; D perhaps matches TRBD2 (6 bases). The CDR3 is made up of 13 amino acids. Between the trimmed V and J ends, which lost 3 bases and 0 bases, there was a span of 7 bases. Germline V lookup: CDR1 DFQATT, CDR2 SNEGSKA (reference sequence). CDR3 nucleotide sequence: TGCAGTGCTAGGGGGACTAGCACAGATACGCAGTATTTT. This sequence encodes CSARGTSTDTQYF.

This CDR3 reads CASSLAASAAAYEQYF. CDR3 sequence (DNA): TGCGCCAGCAGCTTGGCCGCTTCCGCGGCGGCCTACGAGCAGTACTTC. This chain connects TRBV5-1 to TRBJ2-7, with D hard to call. This CDR3 is built from 16 residues. Looked up from germline, CDR1 is SGHRS and CDR2 is YFSETQ. Trimming stripped 0 bases from V and 2 bases from J, with 15 bases between. Based on the CDR3 plus reference TRBV5-1 and TRBJ2-7, the full variable domain is KAGVTQTPRYLIKTRGQQVTLSCSPISGHRSVSWYQQTPGQGLQFLFEYFSETQRNKGNFPGRFSGRQFSNSRSEMNVSTLELGDSALYLCASSLAASAAAYEQYFGPGTRLTVT.

This clonotype was recorded many times. The rearrangement joins TRBV29-1 to TRBJ2-7, with unresolved D. In germline, CDR1 is SQVTM, CDR2 ANQGSEA. CDR3 length: 12 residues. Trimming took off 3 bases at V and 2 bases at J, with 8 bases between the two ends. The CDR3, as DNA: TGCAGCGTTGAGGAATCAACCTACGAGCAGTACTTC. It is translated as CSVEESTYEQYF.

The chain has TRBV29-1 and TRBJ2-1; D is unclear. Germline V gene sequence: CDR1 SQVTM, CDR2 ANQGSEA. V lost 4 bases, J lost 7 bases, and 11 bases lay in between. The CDR3 covers 12 residues. The CDR3 spells CSVGWGLNEQFF. CDR3 in DNA: TGCAGCGTTGGATGGGGTCTTAATGAGCAGTTCTTC.

The chain combines TRBV7-2 with TRBJ2-7, with 8 bases aligning to TRBD1. CDR1 is SGHTA, CDR2 FQGNSA, per germline. This CDR3 is 14 amino acids long. Unmatched junction bases numbered 5, after V lost 5 bases and J lost 2 bases. CDR3 DNA sequence: TGTGCCAGCAGCGCCTGGACAGGGACCTACGAGCAGTACTTC. Its translation: CASSAWTGTYEQYF.

This clonotype was detected many times. V gene TRBV28 combines with J gene TRBJ2-2; tentative D call: TRBD1 (6 bases). Trimming cost V 7 bases and J 3 bases, with 9 bases left between them. CDR3 length equals 13 residues. Germline V gene lookup returns CDR1 MDHEN and CDR2 SYDVKM. The CDR3 coding sequence is TGTGCCAGCAACAGACAGGACACCGGGGAGCTGTTTTTT. It yields the protein CASNRQDTGELFF.

The rearrangement uses TRBV7-2 and TRBJ2-3; 14 bases are a match to TRBD2. In germline, CDR1 is SGHTA, CDR2 FQGNSA. After removal of 5 bases from V and 4 bases from J, the junction contained 8 bases not matched to a gene. This CDR3 comprises 17 residues. The CDR3 sequence is CASSPGTSGSSADTQYF. The CDR3 DNA reads TGTGCCAGCAGCCCAGGGACTAGCGGGAGTTCGGCAGATACGCAGTATTTT.

This clonotype was seen ten or more times. This chain's CDR3 is CASSPKGQGGYTF. In DNA form, the CDR3 reads TGTGCCAGCAGCCCTAAAGGGCAAGGGGGCTACACCTTC. This chain joins TRBV6-1 and TRBJ1-2; D gene uncertain. Germline CDR1 MNHNS, CDR2 SASEGT. The germline V and J ends were trimmed by 6 bases and 8 bases, with 16 bases remaining between them. This CDR3 spans 13 amino acids.

This clonotype was detected many times. The V and J genes are TRBV15 and TRBJ2-1, with 7 positions matching TRBD2. The V gene's germline CDR1 is LNHNV and CDR2 YYDKDF (reference sequence). The CDR3 contains 15 residues. J lost 4 bases, V lost 5 bases, and 8 bases had no gene match. CDR3 in amino acids: CATSPRGGGYNEQFF. The DNA of the CDR3 is TGTGCCACCAGCCCCCGCGGGGGAGGATACAATGAGCAGTTCTTC.

V and J are TRBV29-1 and TRBJ2-5; D may correspond to TRBD1 or TRBD2 (6 bases each). Trimming removed 7 bases at V and 1 base at J, with 19 bases between. The germline V gene has CDR1 SQVTM and CDR2 ANQGSEA. CDR3 length: 15 residues. The CDR3, as DNA: TGCAGCGCTGAGGGGGGTCCACCGATCCAAGAGACCCAGTACTTC. Protein sequence: CSAEGGPPIQETQYF.

The chain links TRBV20-1 to TRBJ2-1; the match to TRBD2 covers 7 bases. Germline CDR1 reads DFQATT; CDR2 reads SNEGSKA (reference sequence). The V segment lost 6 bases and the J segment 6 bases; nucleotides outside the gene matches: 14. The CDR3 loop spans 15 amino acids. Here the CDR3 reads CSALLGGSIGNEQFF. CDR3 DNA: TGCAGTGCGCTACTCGGCGGGAGTATCGGCAATGAGCAGTTCTTC.

This clonotype was recorded at least ten times. This chain joins TRBV3-1 and TRBJ1-5; no firm D call. V was shortened by 0 bases and J by 2 bases, with 5 bases between the two germline ends. This CDR3 is 14 amino acids long. Germline V CDR1 and CDR2: LGHDT, YNNKEL (reference sequence). CDR3 region: CASSQDSGNQPQHF. In DNA, the CDR3 is TGTGCCAGCAGCCAAGATAGCGGCAATCAGCCCCAGCATTTT.

This clonotype occurred a few times. This CDR3 reads CASSPGTSGRFSSYNEQFF. The CDR3 nucleotides are TGTGCCAGCAGCCCCGGGACTAGCGGACGATTCAGCTCCTACAATGAGCAGTTCTTC. The genes are TRBV6-2 or TRBV6-3 and TRBJ2-1, with 11 bases aligning to TRBD2. The germline V gene encodes CDR1 MNHEY and CDR2 SVGEGT. V was clipped by 6 bases and J by 0 bases; unmatched bases: 13. The CDR3 contains 19 residues.

The sample holds many counts of this clonotype. The rearrangement uses TRBV29-1 and TRBJ2-7; D is unclear. Trimming took off 6 bases at V and 1 base at J, with 16 bases between the two ends. Germline V gene lookup returns CDR1 SQVTM and CDR2 ANQGSEA. The CDR3 has 14 amino acids. CDR3: CSVLLGFMSYEQYF. Written as DNA, the CDR3 is TGCAGCGTCCTGCTTGGATTTATGTCCTACGAGCAGTACTTC.

The V and J genes are TRBV5-5 and TRBJ1-6, with D tentatively TRBD1 (6 bases). The CDR3 spans 15 residues. V shed 5 bases and J shed 5 bases, with 14 bases lying between them. Germline V gene sequence: CDR1 SGHKS, CDR2 YYEKEE (reference sequence). The CDR3 DNA sequence: TGTGCCAGCAGTTTCGGGACAACCGATAATTCACCCCTCCACTTT. Encoded protein: CASSFGTTDNSPLHF.

This clonotype was detected only a few times. V usage is TRBV5-1 and J usage is TRBJ1-6; 7 positions match TRBD1. The CDR3 sequence is 14 residues long. The ends lost 5 bases at V and 9 bases at J; junction bases unmatched: 8. Germline CDR1 reads SGHRS; CDR2 reads YFSETQ. The CDR3 nucleotides are TGCGCCAGCAGACCACCGGGACAGAGTTCACCCCTCCACTTT. Translated: CASRPPGQSSPLHF.

This clonotype was detected a few times. This chain uses TRBV13 with TRBJ2-1, with D tentatively TRBD2 (5 bases). Germline CDR1 PRHDT, CDR2 FYEKMQ (reference sequence). Trimming pared 5 bases from V and 5 bases from J, leaving 16 bases between. The CDR3 consists of 15 residues. CDR3 in amino acids: CASSRSSKDDNEQFF. The CDR3 DNA sequence: TGTGCCAGCAGCCGGTCTAGCAAAGACGACAATGAGCAGTTCTTC.

This rearrangement joins TRBV5-6 to TRBJ2-1; TRBD2 agrees at 11 bases. This CDR3 is built from 15 residues. V shed 6 bases and J 3 bases; nucleotides not matched to a gene: 5. Germline CDR1 reads SGHDT; CDR2 reads YYEEEE. Written as DNA, the CDR3 is TGTGCCAGCACCACGACTAGCGGGAACTACAATGAGCAGTTCTTC. It encodes CASTTTSGNYNEQFF.

The chain recombines TRBV7-2 with TRBJ1-2; D gene uncertain. CDR1 and CDR2 from the germline V gene are SGHTA and FQGNSA. V shed 5 bases and J shed 7 bases, with 14 bases lying between them. This CDR3 is 13 amino acids long. The CDR3 DNA follows: TGTGCCAGCAGCCTCTCGGGGTCCTGTGGCTACACCTTC. Translated: CASSLSGSCGYTF.

This clonotype appeared many times. This chain connects TRBV7-8 to TRBJ2-2; D is perhaps TRBD1 (6 bases). The CDR3 covers 15 residues. Germline CDR1 and CDR2: SGHVS and FQNEAQ. V lost 2 bases to trimming and J lost 5 bases, with 12 bases between them. The CDR3 here is CASSLRPGQTGELFF. Written as DNA, the CDR3 is TGTGCCAGCAGCTTACGCCCCGGACAGACCGGGGAGCTGTTTTTT.

Ten or more counts support this clonotype. The rearrangement links TRBV6-1 to TRBJ1-5; unclear D gene. V gave up 8 bases and J gave up 0 bases, with 17 bases separating them. The CDR3 spans 16 residues. The germline CDR1 and CDR2 sequences are MNHNS and SASEGT. The CDR3 DNA follows: TGTGCCAGCTCCGATAGAGTAGTTACTAGCAATCAGCCCCAGCATTTT. Its protein is CASSDRVVTSNQPQHF.

This clonotype was observed a handful of times. The chain uses TRBV10-3 and TRBJ1-5, with 8 bases matching TRBD1. V was clipped by 4 bases and J by 7 bases; unmatched bases: 12. The germline V gene has CDR1 ENHRY and CDR2 SYGVKD. The CDR3 is 16 residues long. The CDR3 reads CAISATGGQGKQPQHF. The DNA of the CDR3 is TGTGCCATCAGTGCCACGGGTGGACAGGGAAAACAGCCCCAGCATTTT.